A selection of T cell receptor beta chains follows, all from one sample in a study of T cells in Graves' hyperthyroidism and ophthalmopathy. TCRdb used MiXCR to reprocess the multiplex PCR reads, holding one entry per CDR3 protein. The sample contains hundreds of thousands of distinct CDR3 sequences, about 14% of which appear only once. Specimen: blood. All receptors derive from a man between 18 and 35 years old with Graves' ophthalmopathy. Both conserved end residues are part of each CDR3. The D gene is left open where the match is weak. A row's size may be missing; if present it is once, few, many or a size class.

>TRBJ2-5|-|-|TRBV30|13
TGTGCCTGGAGTGTGGGCGCCAAAGAGACCCAGTACTTC
CAWSVGAKETQYF
>TRBJ1-4|-|many|TRBV18|14
TGTGCCAGCTCACCAGGGTTAGGGATTGAAAAACTGTTTTTT
CASSPGLGIEKLFF
>TRBJ1-4|TRBD1|-|TRBV6-1|15
TGTGCCAGCAGCCCGGGACAGGGCCTGAATGAAAAACTGTTTTTT
CASSPGQGLNEKLFF
>TRBJ1-1|-|many|TRBV20-1|14
TGCAGTGCTAGAGAAACCGGGGTGGGCACTGAAGCTTTCTTT
CSARETGVGTEAFF
>TRBJ1-1|-|many|TRBV27|14
TGTGCCAGCAGGGCCAGGCGAGCGGGCACTGAAGCTTTCTTT
CASRARRAGTEAFF
>TRBJ2-7|-|many|TRBV5-1|14
TGCGCCAGCAGCACAGGGTCTCCCCTCTACGAGCAGTACTTC
CASSTGSPLYEQYF
>TRBJ2-5|-|many|TRBV20-1|13
TGCAGTGCTAGAGTTGTGGGGCTGGAGACCCAGTACTTC
CSARVVGLETQYF
>TRBJ2-5|-|few|TRBV14|15
TGTGCCAGCAGCCAAGTAAACAGGACCCAAGAGACCCAGTACTTC
CASSQVNRTQETQYF
>TRBJ2-7|-|many|TRBV3-1|15
TGTGCCAGCAGCCAAGATACTAGTATCGACTACGAGCAGTACTTC
CASSQDTSIDYEQYF
>TRBJ2-1|-|many|TRBV27|15
TGTGCCAGCAGTCTTCAGTCACTCCCTTACAATGAGCAGTTCTTC
CASSLQSLPYNEQFF
>TRBJ1-1|TRBD1|many|TRBV30|13
TGTGCCTGGAGTAAGGGGGCGCACACTGAAGCTTTCTTT
CAWSKGAHTEAFF
>TRBJ2-1|-|-|TRBV2|16
TGTGCCAGCAGTGAACGCGCGGCGAGCTCCTACAATGAGCAGTTCTTC
CASSERAASSYNEQFF